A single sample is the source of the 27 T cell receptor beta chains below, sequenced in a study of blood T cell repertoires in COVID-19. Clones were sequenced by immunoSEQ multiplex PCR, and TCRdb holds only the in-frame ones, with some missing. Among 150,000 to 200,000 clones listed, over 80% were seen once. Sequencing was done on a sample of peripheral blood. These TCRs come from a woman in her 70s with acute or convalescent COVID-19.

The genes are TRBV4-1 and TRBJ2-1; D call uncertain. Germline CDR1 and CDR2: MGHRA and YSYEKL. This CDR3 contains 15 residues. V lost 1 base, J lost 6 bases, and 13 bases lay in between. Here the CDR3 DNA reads TGCGCCAGCAGCCAAGGATCCGCGCCTTCCAATGAGCAGTTCTTC. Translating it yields CASSQGSAPSNEQFF.

CDR3 bases: TGTGCCAGCAGCGTAGGAATCGGGGAGGGCTACACCTTC. This codes for CASSVGIGEGYTF. J is TRBJ1-2 and V is TRBV9; D gene unclear. The CDR3 is 13 amino acids. The germline V and J ends were trimmed by 0 bases and 8 bases, with 11 bases remaining between them. The germline CDR1 and CDR2 sequences are SGDLS and YYNGEE.

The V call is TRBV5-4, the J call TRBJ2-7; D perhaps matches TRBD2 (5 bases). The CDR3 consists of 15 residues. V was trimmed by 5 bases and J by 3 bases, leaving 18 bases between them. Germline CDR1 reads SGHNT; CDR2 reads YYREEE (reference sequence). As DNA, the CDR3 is TGTGCCAGCAGGGCCGGATCCGTCGGGATCTACGAGCAGTACTTC. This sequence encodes CASRAGSVGIYEQYF.

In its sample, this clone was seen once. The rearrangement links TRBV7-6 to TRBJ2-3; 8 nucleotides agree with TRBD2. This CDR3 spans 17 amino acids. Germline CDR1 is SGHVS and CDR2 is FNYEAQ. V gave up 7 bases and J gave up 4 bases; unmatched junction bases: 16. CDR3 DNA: TGTGCCAGCACCGTGGGGGGGACGAGCGGGGGCGCAGATACGCAGTATTTT. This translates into CASTVGGTSGGADTQYF.

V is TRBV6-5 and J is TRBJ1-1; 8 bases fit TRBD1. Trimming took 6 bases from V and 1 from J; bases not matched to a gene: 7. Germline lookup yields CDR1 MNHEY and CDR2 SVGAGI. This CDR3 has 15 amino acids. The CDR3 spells CASSPGTGENTEAFF. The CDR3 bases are TGTGCCAGCAGCCCCGGGACAGGCGAGAACACTGAAGCTTTCTTT.

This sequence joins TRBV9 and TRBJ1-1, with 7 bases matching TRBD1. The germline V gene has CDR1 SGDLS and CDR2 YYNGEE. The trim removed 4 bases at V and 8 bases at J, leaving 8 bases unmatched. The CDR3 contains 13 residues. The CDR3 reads CASSRDSHLEAFF. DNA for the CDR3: TGTGCCAGCAGCCGGGACAGTCATTTAGAAGCTTTCTTT.

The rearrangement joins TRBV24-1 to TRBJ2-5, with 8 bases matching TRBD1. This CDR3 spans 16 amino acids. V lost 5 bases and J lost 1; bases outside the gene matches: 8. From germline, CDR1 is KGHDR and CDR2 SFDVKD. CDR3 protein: CATSALGDRLQETQYF. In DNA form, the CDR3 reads TGTGCCACCAGTGCCCTTGGGGACAGGCTCCAAGAGACCCAGTACTTC.

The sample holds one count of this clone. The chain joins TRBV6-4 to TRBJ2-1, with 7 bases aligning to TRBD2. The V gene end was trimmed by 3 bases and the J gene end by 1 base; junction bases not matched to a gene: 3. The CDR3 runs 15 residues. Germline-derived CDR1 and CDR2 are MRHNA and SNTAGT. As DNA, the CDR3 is TGTGCCAGCAGTGAGGGACTAAGTTCCTACAATGAGCAGTTCTTC. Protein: CASSEGLSSYNEQFF.

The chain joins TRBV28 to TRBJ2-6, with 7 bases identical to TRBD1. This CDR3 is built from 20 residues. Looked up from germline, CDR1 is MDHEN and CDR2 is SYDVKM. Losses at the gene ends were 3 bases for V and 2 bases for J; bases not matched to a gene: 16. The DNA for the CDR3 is TGTGCCAGCAGTTTGGGTTACGAGGGGGCCGGTCCTCCTGGGGCCAACGTCCTGACTTTC. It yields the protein CASSLGYEGAGPPGANVLTF.

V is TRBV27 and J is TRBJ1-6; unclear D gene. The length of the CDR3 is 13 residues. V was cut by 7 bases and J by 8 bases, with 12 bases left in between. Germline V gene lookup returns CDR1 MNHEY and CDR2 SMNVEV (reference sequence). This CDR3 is CASTFARDSPLHF. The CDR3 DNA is TGTGCCAGCACCTTCGCTCGAGATTCACCCCTCCACTTT.

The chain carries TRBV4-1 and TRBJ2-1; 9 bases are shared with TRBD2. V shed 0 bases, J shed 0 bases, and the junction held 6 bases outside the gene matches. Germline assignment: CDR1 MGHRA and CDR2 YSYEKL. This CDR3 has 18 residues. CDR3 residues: CASSQDLTSGPSYNEQFF. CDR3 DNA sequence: TGCGCCAGCAGCCAAGATCTGACTAGCGGCCCCTCCTACAATGAGCAGTTCTTC.

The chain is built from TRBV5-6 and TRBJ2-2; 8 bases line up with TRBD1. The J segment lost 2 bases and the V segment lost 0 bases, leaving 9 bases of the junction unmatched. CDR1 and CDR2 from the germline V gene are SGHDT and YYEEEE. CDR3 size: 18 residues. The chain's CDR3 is CASSLVLETGVNTGELFF. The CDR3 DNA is TGTGCCAGCAGCTTGGTATTGGAGACAGGGGTCAACACCGGGGAGCTGTTTTTT. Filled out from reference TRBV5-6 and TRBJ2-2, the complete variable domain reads DAGVTQSPTHLIKTRGQQVTLRCSPKSGHDTVSWYQQALGQGPQFIFQYYEEEERQRGNFPDRFSGHQFPNYSSELNVNALLLGDSALYLCASSLVLETGVNTGELFFGEGSRLTVL.

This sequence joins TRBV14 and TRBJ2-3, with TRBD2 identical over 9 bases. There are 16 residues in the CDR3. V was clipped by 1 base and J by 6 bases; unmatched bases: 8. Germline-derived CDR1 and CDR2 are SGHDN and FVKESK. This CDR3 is CASSQAASGGFDTQYF. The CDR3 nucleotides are TGTGCCAGCAGCCAAGCGGCCAGCGGGGGGTTCGATACGCAGTATTTT.

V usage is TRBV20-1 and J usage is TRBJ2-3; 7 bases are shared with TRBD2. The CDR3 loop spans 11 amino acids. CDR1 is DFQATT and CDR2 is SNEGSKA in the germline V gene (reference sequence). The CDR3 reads CMAGGIDTQYF. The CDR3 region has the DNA TGCATGGCCGGGGGGATAGATACGCAGTATTTT.

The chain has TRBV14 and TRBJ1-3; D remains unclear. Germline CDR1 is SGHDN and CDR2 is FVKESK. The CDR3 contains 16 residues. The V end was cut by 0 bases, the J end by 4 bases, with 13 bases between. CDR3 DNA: TGTGCCAGCAGCCAAGATCATGCGGGTCTAGGAAACACCATATATTTT. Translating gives CASSQDHAGLGNTIYF.

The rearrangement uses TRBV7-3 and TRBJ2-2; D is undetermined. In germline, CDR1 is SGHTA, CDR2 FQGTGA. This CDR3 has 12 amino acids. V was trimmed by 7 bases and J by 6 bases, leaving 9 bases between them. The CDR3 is CASKAEAGELFF. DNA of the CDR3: TGTGCCAGCAAAGCCGAGGCCGGGGAGCTGTTTTTT.

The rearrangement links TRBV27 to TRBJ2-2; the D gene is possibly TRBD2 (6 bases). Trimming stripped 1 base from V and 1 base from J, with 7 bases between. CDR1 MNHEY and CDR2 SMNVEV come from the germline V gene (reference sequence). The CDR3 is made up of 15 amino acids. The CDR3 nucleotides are TGTGCCAGCAGTTTATTCGGGGGGAACACCGGGGAGCTGTTTTTT. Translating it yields CASSLFGGNTGELFF.

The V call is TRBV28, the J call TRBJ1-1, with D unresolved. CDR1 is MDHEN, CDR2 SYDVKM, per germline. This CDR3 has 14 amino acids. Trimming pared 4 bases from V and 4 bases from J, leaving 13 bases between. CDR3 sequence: CASSSGGGLTEAFF. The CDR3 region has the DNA TGTGCCAGCAGTTCGGGTGGCGGCCTCACTGAAGCTTTCTTT.

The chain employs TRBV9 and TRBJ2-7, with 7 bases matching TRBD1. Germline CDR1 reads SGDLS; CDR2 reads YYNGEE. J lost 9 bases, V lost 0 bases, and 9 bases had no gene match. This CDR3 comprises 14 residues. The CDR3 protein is CASSVDPGGLWQYF. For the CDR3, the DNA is TGTGCCAGCAGCGTAGATCCAGGGGGTCTATGGCAGTACTTC.

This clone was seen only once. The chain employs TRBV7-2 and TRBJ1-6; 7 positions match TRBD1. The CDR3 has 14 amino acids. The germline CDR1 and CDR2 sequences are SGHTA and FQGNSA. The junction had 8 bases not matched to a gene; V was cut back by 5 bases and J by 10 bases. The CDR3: CASSQGQRRSPLHF. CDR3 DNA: TGTGCCAGCAGCCAGGGACAGCGTCGGTCACCCCTCCACTTT.

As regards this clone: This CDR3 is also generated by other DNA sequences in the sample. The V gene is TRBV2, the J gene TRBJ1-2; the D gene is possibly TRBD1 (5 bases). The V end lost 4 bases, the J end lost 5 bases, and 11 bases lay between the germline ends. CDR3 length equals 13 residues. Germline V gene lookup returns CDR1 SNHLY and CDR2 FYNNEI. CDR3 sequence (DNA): TGTGCCAGCAGTGTTGACAGCAATTATGGCTACACCTTC. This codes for CASSVDSNYGYTF.

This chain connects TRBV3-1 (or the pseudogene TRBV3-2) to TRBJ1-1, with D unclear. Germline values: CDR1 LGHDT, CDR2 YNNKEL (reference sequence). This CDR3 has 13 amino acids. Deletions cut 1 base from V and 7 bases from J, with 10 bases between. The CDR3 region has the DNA TGTGCCAGCAGCCAAGGGAGAGCGTTTGAAGCTTTCTTT. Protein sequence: CASSQGRAFEAFF.

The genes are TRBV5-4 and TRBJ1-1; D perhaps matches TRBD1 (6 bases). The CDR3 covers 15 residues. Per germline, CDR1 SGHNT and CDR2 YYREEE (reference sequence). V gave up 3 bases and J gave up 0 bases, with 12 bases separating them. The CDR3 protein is CASSWSGTMNTEAFF. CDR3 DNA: TGTGCCAGCAGCTGGTCCGGGACAATGAACACTGAAGCTTTCTTT.

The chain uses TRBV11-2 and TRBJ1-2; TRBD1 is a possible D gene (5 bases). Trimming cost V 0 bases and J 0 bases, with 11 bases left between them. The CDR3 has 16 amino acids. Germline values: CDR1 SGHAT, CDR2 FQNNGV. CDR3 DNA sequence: TGTGCCAGCAGCTTAGAACCGTGGGGCGCTAACTATGGCTACACCTTC. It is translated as CASSLEPWGANYGYTF.

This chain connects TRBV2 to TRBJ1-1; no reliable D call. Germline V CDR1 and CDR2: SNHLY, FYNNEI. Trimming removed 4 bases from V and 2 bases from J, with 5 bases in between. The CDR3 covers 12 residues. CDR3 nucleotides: TGTGCCAGCAGTGGAGTAAACACTGAAGCTTTCTTT. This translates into CASSGVNTEAFF.

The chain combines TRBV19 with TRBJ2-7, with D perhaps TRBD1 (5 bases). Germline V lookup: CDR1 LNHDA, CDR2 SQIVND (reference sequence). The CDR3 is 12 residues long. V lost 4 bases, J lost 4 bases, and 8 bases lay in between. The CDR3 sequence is CASSKQDYEQYF. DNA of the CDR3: TGTGCCAGTAGTAAACAGGATTACGAGCAGTACTTC.

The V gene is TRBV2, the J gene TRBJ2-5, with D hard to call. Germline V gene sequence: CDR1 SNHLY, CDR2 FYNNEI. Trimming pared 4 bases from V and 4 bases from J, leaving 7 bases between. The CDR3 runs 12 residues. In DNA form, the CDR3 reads TGTGCCAGCAGTGTGAACAGAGAGACCCAGTACTTC. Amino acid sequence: CASSVNRETQYF.